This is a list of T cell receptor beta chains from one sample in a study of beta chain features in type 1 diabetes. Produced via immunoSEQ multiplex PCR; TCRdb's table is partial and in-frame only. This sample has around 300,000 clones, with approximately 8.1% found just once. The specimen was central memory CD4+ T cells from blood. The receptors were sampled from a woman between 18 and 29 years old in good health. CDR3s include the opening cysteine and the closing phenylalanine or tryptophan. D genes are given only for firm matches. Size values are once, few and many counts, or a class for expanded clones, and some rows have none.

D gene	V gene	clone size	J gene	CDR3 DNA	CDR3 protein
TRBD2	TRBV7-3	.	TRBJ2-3	TGTGCCAGCAGCTTAAGGCTAGCGGGCACAGATACGCAGTATTTT	CASSLRLAGTDTQYF
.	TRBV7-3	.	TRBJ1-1	TGTGCCAGCAGCTTACGAGACTCGGACACTGAAGCTTTCTTT	CASSLRDSDTEAFF
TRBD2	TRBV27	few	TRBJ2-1	TGTGCCAGCAGTCTTGGACTAGCGAATGAGCAGTTCTTC	CASSLGLANEQFF
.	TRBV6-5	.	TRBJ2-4	TGTGCCAGCAGCCCCGGAGCCAAAAACATTCAGTACTTC	CASSPGAKNIQYF
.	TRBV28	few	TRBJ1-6	TGTGCCAGCAGTATTTTAGAGGATTCACCCCTCCACTTT	CASSILEDSPLHF
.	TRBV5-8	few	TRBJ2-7	TGTGCCAGCAGTGGAGTCGAGCAGTACTTC	CASSGVEQYF
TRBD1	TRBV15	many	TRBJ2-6	TGTGCCACCAGCGGGACAGGGTCCGGGGCCAACGTCCTGACTTTC	CATSGTGSGANVLTF
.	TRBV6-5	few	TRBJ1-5	TGTGCCAGCAAGCGAACAGGGCGTCGGGGACAGCCCCAGCATTTT	CASKRTGRRGQPQHF
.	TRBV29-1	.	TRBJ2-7	TGCAGCGCTGGGTGGGCTAGCGATAAAGCCGAGCAGTACTTC	CSAGWASDKAEQYF
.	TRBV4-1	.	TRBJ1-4	TGCGCCAGCAGCCAAGCCTCCCGCGGGTTTAATGAAAAACTGTTTTTT	CASSQASRGFNEKLFF
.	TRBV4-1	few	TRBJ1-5	TGCGCCAGCAGCCGAGAATCGGGGGGCAATCAGCCCCAGCATTTT	CASSRESGGNQPQHF
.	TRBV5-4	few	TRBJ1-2	TGTGCCAGCAGCTTAAAGACAGTCAGTAACTATGGCTACACCTTC	CASSLKTVSNYGYTF
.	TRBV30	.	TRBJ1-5	TGTGCCTGGAGCGCAGGGGTTAATCAGCCCCAGCATTTT	CAWSAGVNQPQHF
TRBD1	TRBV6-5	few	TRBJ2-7	TGTGCCAGCAGCCAACAGGGGGCGCGCTACGAGCAGTACTTC	CASSQQGARYEQYF
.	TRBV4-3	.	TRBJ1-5	TGCGCCAGCAGCCAATGGGGTCAGCCCCAGCATTTT	CASSQWGQPQHF
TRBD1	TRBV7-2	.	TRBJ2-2	TGTGCCAGCAGCTTAACTTTCGTGTCAGGGGGAACCGGGGAGCTGTTTTTT	CASSLTFVSGGTGELFF
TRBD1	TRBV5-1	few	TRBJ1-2	TGCGCCAGCAGCTTGGGGGACAGCCTCGGAGGCTACACCTTC	CASSLGDSLGGYTF
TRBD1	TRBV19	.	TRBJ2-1	TGTGCCAGTTCCTTCACCCGACAGGGCAAGCTGCACAATGAGCAGTTCTTC	CASSFTRQGKLHNEQFF
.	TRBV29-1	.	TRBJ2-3	TGCAGCTCGAGAGGGTATAGCACAGATACGCAGTATTTT	CSSRGYSTDTQYF
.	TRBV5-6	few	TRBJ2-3	TGTGCCAGCGAGCCCGGACCCGAGCGTAGCACAGATACGCAGTATTTT	CASEPGPERSTDTQYF
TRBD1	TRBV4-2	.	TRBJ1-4	TGTGCCAGCAGCCGACGGTCTACGGGACAGGGTAATGAAAAACTGTTTTTT	CASSRRSTGQGNEKLFF
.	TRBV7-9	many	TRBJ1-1	TGTGCCAGCAGCTCAACTTTCTTT	CASSSTFF
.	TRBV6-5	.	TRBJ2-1	TGTGCCAGCAGTTTAGCTAAGGCGGGTTCCTACAATGAGCAGTTCTTC	CASSLAKAGSYNEQFF
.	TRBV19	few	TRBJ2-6	TGTGCCAGTAGGGAGCGGGTCCCCTCTGGGGCCAACGTCCTGACTTTC	CASRERVPSGANVLTF
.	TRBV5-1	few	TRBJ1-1	TGCGCCAGCGGCCAGGGAAGGAACACTGAAGCTTTCTTT	CASGQGRNTEAFF
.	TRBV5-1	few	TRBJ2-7	TGCGCCAGCAGCTTGACAGGGTCTGCGTACGAGCAGTACTTC	CASSLTGSAYEQYF
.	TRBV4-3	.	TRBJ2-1	TGCGCCAGCAGCCAAGTTAGGTGGCATGAGCAGTTCTTC	CASSQVRWHEQFF
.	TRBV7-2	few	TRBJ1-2	TGTGCCAGCAGCTTAGGGAACGCCGCGAACTATGGCTACACCTTC	CASSLGNAANYGYTF
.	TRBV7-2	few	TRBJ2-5	TGTGCCAGCAGCGCTAGGAGGGTCGGAGGGGTATCCCAAGAGACCCAGTACTTC	CASSARRVGGVSQETQYF
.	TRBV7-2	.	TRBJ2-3	TGTGCCAGCAGCTTTGGAGGGAGTGGAGATACGCAGTATTTT	CASSFGGSGDTQYF
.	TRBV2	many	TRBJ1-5	TGTGCCAGCAGTGAAGGGTATTCCCAGCATTTT	CASSEGYSQHF
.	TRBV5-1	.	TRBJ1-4	TGCGCCAGCAGCTTGCAGGGTAACGGTGAAAAACTGTTTTTT	CASSLQGNGEKLFF
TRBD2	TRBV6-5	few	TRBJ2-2	TGTGCCAGCACCGCGGGAGTGAACACCGGGGAGCTGTTTTTT	CASTAGVNTGELFF
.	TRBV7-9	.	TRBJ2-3	TGTGCCAGCAGCCGGGGATCGGATACGCAGTATTTT	CASSRGSDTQYF
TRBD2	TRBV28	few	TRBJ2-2	TGTGCCAGCATTCCAGGACTAGCGGGGGCTCGAGGTGACGGGGAGCTGTTTTTT	CASIPGLAGARGDGELFF
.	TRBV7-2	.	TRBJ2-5	TGTGCCAGCAGCCCCGGCCCTGAAGAGACCCAGTACTTC	CASSPGPEETQYF